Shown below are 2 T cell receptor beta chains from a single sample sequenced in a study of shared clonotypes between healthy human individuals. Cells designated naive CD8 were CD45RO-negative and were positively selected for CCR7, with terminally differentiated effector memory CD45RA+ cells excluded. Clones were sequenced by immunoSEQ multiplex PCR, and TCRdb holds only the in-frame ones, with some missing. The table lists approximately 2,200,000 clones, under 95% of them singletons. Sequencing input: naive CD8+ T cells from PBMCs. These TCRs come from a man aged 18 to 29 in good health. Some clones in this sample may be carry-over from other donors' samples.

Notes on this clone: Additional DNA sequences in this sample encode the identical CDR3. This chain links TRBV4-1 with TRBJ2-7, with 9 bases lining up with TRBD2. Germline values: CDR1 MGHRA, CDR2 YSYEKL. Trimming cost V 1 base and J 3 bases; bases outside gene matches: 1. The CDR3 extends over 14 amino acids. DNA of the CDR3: TGCGCCAGCAGCCAAGTAGCGGGAGTCTACGAGCAGTACTTC. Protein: CASSQVAGVYEQYF.

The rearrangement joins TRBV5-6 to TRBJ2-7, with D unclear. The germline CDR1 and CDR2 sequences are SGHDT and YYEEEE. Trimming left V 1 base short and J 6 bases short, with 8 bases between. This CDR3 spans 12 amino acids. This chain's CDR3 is CASSLRPLEQYF. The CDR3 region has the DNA TGTGCCAGCAGCTTGCGGCCGCTCGAGCAGTACTTC.